Listed here are 16 T cell receptor beta chains from one sample, sequenced in a study of T cells in Graves' hyperthyroidism and ophthalmopathy. The investigators amplified TCR beta CDR3 regions from RNA transcripts. In the first-round RT-PCR of the TCR CDR3, the HTBI primer set was used. TCRdb redid the calling of the multiplex PCR reads with MiXCR, one entry per CDR3 protein. The sample includes some 500,000 distinct CDR3 sequences, 15% to 20% of them seen just once. Material for sequencing was blood. The receptors come from a woman aged 25 to 39 with Graves' ophthalmopathy.

This clonotype was seen more than once but under ten times. The V gene is TRBV30, the J gene TRBJ2-3, with 10 bases that match TRBD2. Germline loops: CDR1 GTSNPN, CDR2 SVGIG (reference sequence). V was clipped by 3 bases and J by 6 bases; unmatched bases: 12. CDR3 size: 16 residues. CDR3 protein: CAWRLRSGRAWDTQYF. The DNA of the CDR3 is TGTGCCTGGAGGCTCCGAAGCGGGAGGGCTTGGGATACGCAGTATTTT.

The rearrangement links TRBV30 to TRBJ1-2; 7 bases match TRBD1. V gave up 2 bases and J gave up 1 base; unmatched junction bases: 7. This CDR3 region has 15 residues. Per the germline V gene, CDR1 is GTSNPN and CDR2 is SVGIG (reference sequence). CDR3 sequence: CAWSIGQALNYGYTF. The CDR3 DNA is TGTGCCTGGAGTATCGGACAGGCGCTTAACTATGGCTACACCTTC.

The chain recombines TRBV7-3 with TRBJ2-5, with D possibly being TRBD2 (6 bases). From germline, CDR1 is SGHTA and CDR2 FQGTGA. V lost 2 bases and J 11 bases, leaving 15 bases between the germline ends. There are 13 residues in the CDR3. The CDR3 protein is CASSLSSGSRQYF. The DNA for the CDR3 is TGTGCCAGCAGCTTATCCAGCGGGTCCAGACAGTACTTC.

This clonotype was picked up a small number of times. The chain couples TRBV25-1 to TRBJ2-2; no reliable D call. The V gene lost 4 bases and the J gene lost 5 bases, with 11 bases spanning the gap. Germline lookup yields CDR1 MGHDK and CDR2 SYGVNS. This CDR3 has 14 amino acids. The CDR3 sequence: CASSGTSRTGELFF. DNA of the CDR3: TGTGCCAGCAGTGGGACGTCTCGAACCGGGGAGCTGTTTTTT. Full variable domain (outside the CDR3, taken from reference TRBV25-1 and TRBJ2-2): EADIYQTPRYLVIGTGKKITLECSQTMGHDKMYWYQQDPGMELHLIHYSYGVNSTEKGDLSSESTVSRIRTEHFPLTLESARPSHTSQYLCASSGTSRTGELFFGEGSRLTVL.

This clonotype appeared many times. V gene TRBV20-1 combines with J gene TRBJ1-4; D perhaps matches TRBD1 (5 bases). Germline CDR1 and CDR2: DFQATT and SNEGSKA (reference sequence). Trimming took off 5 bases at V and 8 bases at J, with 15 bases between the two ends. CDR3 size: 13 residues. The CDR3 DNA follows: TGCAGTGCTCCCATCCCAGGGCTCGAAAAACTGTTTTTT. Translated: CSAPIPGLEKLFF.

This clonotype was seen many times. This sequence joins TRBV2 and TRBJ2-3; the match to TRBD2 covers 9 bases. The CDR3 has 14 amino acids. V gave up 6 bases and J gave up 6 bases; unmatched junction bases: 7. Looked up from germline, CDR1 is SNHLY and CDR2 is FYNNEI. Here the CDR3 DNA reads TGTGCCAGCAGGTGGGAGCGGGAGGAGGATACGCAGTATTTT. Amino acid sequence: CASRWEREEDTQYF.

The chain couples TRBV10-3 to TRBJ2-1; D is possibly TRBD2 (6 bases). Trimming left V 2 bases short and J 5 bases short, with 13 bases between. The length of the CDR3 is 15 residues. Germline CDR1 and CDR2: ENHRY and SYGVKD. CDR3 DNA sequence: TGTGCCATCAGTGAGATCGGGAGTAGGGACAATGAGCAGTTCTTC. It encodes CAISEIGSRDNEQFF.

The CDR3 protein is CASSLVPSETQYF. In DNA form, the CDR3 reads TGTGCCAGCAGCTTAGTCCCCAGCGAGACCCAGTACTTC. The chain has TRBV7-3 and TRBJ2-5; D unclear. The CDR3 covers 13 residues. V was trimmed by 2 bases and J by 5 bases, leaving 9 bases between them. Germline lookup yields CDR1 SGHTA and CDR2 FQGTGA.

This chain connects TRBV5-1 to TRBJ1-2; D unresolved. Germline V CDR1 and CDR2: SGHRS, YFSETQ. V was cut by 0 bases and J by 8 bases, with 11 bases left in between. The CDR3 sequence is 13 residues long. The CDR3, as DNA: TGCGCCAGCAGCTTGGATACCGGAATAGGCTACACCTTC. Translating it yields CASSLDTGIGYTF.

The chain's CDR3 is CASSLGGQGVSGYTF. In DNA, the CDR3 is TGCGCCAGCAGCTTGGGCGGACAGGGGGTGTCTGGCTACACCTTC. The rearrangement joins TRBV5-1 to TRBJ1-2, with 10 bases fitting TRBD1. Germline trimming cut 0 bases from V and 7 bases from J; bases unmatched to any gene: 6. This CDR3 has 15 residues. Germline CDR1 reads SGHRS; CDR2 reads YFSETQ.

In this sample, this clonotype turned up a few times. The V and J genes are TRBV28 and TRBJ2-7; D ambiguous. The germline V gene encodes CDR1 MDHEN and CDR2 SYDVKM. This CDR3 has 13 residues. The V and J ends lost 5 bases and 0 bases respectively, with 8 bases between them. The chain's CDR3 is CASSITHSYEQYF. CDR3 bases: TGTGCCAGCAGTATTACCCACTCCTACGAGCAGTACTTC. The whole variable domain, filled in from reference TRBV28 and TRBJ2-7, reads DVKVTQSSRYLVKRTGEKVFLECVQDMDHENMFWYRQDPGLGLRLIYFSYDVKMKEKGDIPEGYSVSREKKERFSLILESASTNQTSMYLCASSITHSYEQYFGPGTRLTVT.

This clonotype was counted between two and nine times. The V call is TRBV28, the J call TRBJ2-5; possibly TRBD2 for D (6 bases). V dropped 4 bases and J dropped 4 bases, with 13 bases sitting between them. Per germline, CDR1 MDHEN and CDR2 SYDVKM. The CDR3 extends over 14 amino acids. The CDR3 DNA reads as TGTGCCAGCAGTTCGTTGCGGGACGTAGAGACCCAGTACTTC. It yields the protein CASSSLRDVETQYF.

This clonotype was detected a few times. This clone may be a read error of a much larger clone one base away. This chain joins TRBV7-2 and TRBJ2-7; D may match TRBD1 or TRBD2 (6 bases each). The germline gives CDR1 SGHTA, CDR2 FQGNSA. This CDR3 has 13 amino acids. CDR3 coding DNA: TGTGCCAGCAGCTTGGAGGGGGTCTACGGGCAGTACTTC. It yields the protein CASSLEGVYGQYF.

This clonotype was counted ten times or more. The CDR3 DNA is TGTGCCAGCAGTGTTGACAGGGGTGGCTACACCTTC. Amino acid sequence: CASSVDRGGYTF. The chain employs TRBV28 and TRBJ1-2; 8 nucleotides align to TRBD1. The junction had 3 bases not matched to a gene; V was cut back by 5 bases and J by 7 bases. Germline CDR1 reads MDHEN; CDR2 reads SYDVKM. The CDR3 loop spans 12 amino acids.

The sample holds many counts of this clonotype. The rearrangement joins TRBV28 to TRBJ2-3, with 7 bases that match TRBD1. With 5 bases clipped from V and 7 bases from J, the junction kept 12 bases outside the gene matches. The CDR3 is 15 amino acids. Per germline, CDR1 MDHEN and CDR2 SYDVKM. Here the CDR3 DNA reads TGTGCCAGCAGTGAGACGACAGGGAGCGGATATACGCAGTATTTT. Translation: CASSETTGSGYTQYF.

Concerning this clonotype: A much bigger clone sits one base away, suggesting this may be a read error. This chain joins TRBV20-1 and TRBJ2-7, with a weak D call TRBD2 (6 bases). Between the trimmed V and J ends, which lost 6 bases and 6 bases, there was a span of 21 bases. From germline, CDR1 is DFQATT and CDR2 SNEGSKA (reference sequence). This CDR3 is built from 14 residues. The CDR3 nucleotides are TGCAGTGCAGACGACCTAGCGTCCCCCCGCGAGCAGTACTTC. This gives the protein CSADDLASPREQYF.